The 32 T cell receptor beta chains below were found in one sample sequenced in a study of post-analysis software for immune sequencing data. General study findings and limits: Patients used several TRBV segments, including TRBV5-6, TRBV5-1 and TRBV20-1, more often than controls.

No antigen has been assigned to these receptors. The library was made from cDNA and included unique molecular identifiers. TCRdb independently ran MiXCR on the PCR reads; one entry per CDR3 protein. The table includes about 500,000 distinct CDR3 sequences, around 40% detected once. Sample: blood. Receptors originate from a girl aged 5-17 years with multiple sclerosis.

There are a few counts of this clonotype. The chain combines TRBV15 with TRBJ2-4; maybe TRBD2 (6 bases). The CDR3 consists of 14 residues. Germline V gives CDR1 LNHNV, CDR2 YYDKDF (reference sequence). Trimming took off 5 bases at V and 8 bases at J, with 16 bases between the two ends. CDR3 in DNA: TGTGCCACCAGCCCAACCCGTCCGGGGGACATTCAGTACTTC. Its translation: CATSPTRPGDIQYF.

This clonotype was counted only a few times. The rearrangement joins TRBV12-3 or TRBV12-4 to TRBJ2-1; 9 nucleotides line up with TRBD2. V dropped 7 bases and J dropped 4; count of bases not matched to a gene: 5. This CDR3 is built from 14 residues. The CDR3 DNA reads TGTGCCAGCACCTCGACTAGCGGTTACAATGAGCAGTTCTTC. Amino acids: CASTSTSGYNEQFF.

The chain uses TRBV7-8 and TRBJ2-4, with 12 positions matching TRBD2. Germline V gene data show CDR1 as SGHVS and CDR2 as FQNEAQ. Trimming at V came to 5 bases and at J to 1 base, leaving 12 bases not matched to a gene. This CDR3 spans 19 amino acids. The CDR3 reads CASSPRLAGALRAKNIQYF. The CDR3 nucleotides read TGTGCCAGCAGCCCGAGACTAGCGGGAGCATTAAGGGCCAAAAACATTCAGTACTTC.

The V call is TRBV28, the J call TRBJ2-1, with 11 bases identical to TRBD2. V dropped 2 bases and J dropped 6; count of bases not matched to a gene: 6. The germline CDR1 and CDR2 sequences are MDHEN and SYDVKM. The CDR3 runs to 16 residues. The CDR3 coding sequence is TGTGCCAGCAGTTTAGGGGGACTAGCGGAGGTCAATGAGCAGTTCTTC. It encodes CASSLGGLAEVNEQFF.

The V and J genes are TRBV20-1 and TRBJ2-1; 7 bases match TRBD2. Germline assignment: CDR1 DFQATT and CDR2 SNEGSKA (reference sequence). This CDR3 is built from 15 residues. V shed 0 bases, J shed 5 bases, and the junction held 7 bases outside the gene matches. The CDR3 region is CSAREAGTTNNEQFF. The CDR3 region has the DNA TGCAGTGCTAGAGAGGCCGGGACTACCAACAATGAGCAGTTCTTC.

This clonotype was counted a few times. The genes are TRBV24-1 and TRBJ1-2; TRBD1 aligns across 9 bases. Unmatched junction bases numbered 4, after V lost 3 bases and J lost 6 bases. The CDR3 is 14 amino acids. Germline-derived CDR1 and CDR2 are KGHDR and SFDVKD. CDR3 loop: CATSDPGTGHGYTF. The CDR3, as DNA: TGTGCCACCAGTGATCCCGGGACAGGGCATGGCTACACCTTC.

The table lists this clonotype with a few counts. This CDR3 is CASRAKNIQYF. The CDR3, as DNA: TGTGCCAGCCGGGCCAAAAACATTCAGTACTTC. The chain uses TRBV4-2 and TRBJ2-4, with D uncertain. V lost 8 bases to trimming and J lost 1 base, with 3 bases between them. Per the germline V gene, CDR1 is LGHNA and CDR2 is YNFKEQ. The CDR3 contains 11 residues.

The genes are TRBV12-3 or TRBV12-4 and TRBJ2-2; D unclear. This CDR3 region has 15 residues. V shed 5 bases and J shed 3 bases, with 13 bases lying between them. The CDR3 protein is CASSPHTVDTGELFF. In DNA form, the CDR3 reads TGTGCCAGCAGTCCACATACAGTAGACACCGGGGAGCTGTTTTTT.

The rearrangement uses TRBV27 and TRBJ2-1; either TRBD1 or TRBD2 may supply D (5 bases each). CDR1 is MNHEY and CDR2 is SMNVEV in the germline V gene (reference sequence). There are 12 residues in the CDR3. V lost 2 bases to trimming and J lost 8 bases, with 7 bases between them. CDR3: CASSLRGDEQFF. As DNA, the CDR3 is TGTGCCAGCAGTTTACGAGGGGATGAGCAGTTCTTC.

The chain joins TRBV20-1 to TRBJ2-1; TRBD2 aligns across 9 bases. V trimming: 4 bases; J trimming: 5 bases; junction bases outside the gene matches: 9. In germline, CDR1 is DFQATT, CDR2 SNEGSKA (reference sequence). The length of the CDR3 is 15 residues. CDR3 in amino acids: CSANGASGTHNEQFF. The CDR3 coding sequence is TGCAGTGCTAACGGGGCTAGCGGGACCCACAATGAGCAGTTCTTC.

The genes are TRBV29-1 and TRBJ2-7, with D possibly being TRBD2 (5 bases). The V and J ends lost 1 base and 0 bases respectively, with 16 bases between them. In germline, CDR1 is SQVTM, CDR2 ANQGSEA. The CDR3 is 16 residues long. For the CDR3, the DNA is TGCAGCGTTGAAGTCCCCCGTGCGGGTCTCTCCTACGAGCAGTACTTC. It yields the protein CSVEVPRAGLSYEQYF.

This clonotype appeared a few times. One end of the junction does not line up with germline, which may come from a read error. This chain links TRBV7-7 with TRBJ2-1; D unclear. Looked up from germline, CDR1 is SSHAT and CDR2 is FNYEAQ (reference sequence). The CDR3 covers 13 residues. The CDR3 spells CASSLGQHNEQFF. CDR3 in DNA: TGTGCTAGCAGCTTAGGGCAGCACAATGAGCAGTTCTTC. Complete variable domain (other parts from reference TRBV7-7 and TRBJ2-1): GAGVSQSPRYKVTKRGQDVTLRCDPISSHATLYWYQQALGQGPEFLTYFNYEAQPDKSGLPSDRFSAERPEGSISTLTIQRTEQRDSAMYRCASSLGQHNEQFFGPGTRLTVL.

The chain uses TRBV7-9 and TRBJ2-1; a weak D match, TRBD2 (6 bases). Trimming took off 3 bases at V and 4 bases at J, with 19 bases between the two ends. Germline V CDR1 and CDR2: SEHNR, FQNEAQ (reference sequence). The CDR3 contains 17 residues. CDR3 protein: CASSFSGTPYLYNEQFF. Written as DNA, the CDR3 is TGTGCCAGCAGCTTTAGCGGAACCCCCTACCTATACAATGAGCAGTTCTTC.

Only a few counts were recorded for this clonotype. The CDR3 DNA sequence: TGTGCCAGCAGTTACTACGGGACAGATCCTACTGGGGCCAACGTCCTGACTTTC. This sequence encodes CASSYYGTDPTGANVLTF. The chain joins TRBV6-5 to TRBJ2-6; 7 positions match TRBD1. V was clipped by 1 base and J by 2 bases; unmatched bases: 8. Germline V gene lookup returns CDR1 MNHEY and CDR2 SVGAGI. This CDR3 region has 18 residues.

CDR3 DNA: TGTGCCAGCAGTTTCTTCGGGGGAGGGAGGGCCGGTGAGCAGTTCTTC. Residues: CASSFFGGGRAGEQFF. The V and J genes are TRBV27 and TRBJ2-1; 7 bases align to TRBD2. V was pared by 3 bases and J by 9 bases, with 14 bases of the junction left unmatched. There are 16 residues in the CDR3. Germline V gives CDR1 MNHEY, CDR2 SMNVEV (reference sequence).

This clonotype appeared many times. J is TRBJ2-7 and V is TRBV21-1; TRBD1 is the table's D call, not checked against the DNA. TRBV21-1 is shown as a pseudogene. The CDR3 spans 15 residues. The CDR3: CASSKLGAQWYEQYF. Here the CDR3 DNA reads TGTGCCAGCAGCAAATTGGGGGCCCAATGGTACGAGCAGTACTTC.

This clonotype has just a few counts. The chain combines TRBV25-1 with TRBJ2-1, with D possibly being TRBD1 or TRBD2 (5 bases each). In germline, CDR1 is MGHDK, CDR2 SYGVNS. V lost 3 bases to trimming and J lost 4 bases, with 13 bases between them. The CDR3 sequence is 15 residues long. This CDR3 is CASSESGRTYNEQFF. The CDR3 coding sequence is TGTGCCAGCAGTGAGTCGGGACGGACTTACAATGAGCAGTTCTTC.

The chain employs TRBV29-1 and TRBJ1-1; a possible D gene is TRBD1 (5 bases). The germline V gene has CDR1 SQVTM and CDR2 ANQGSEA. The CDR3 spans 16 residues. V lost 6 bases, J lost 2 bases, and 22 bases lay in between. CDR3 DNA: TGCAGCGTCTCCCCGGGGGGGTGGCAGGGTAACACTGAAGCTTTCTTT. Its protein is CSVSPGGWQGNTEAFF. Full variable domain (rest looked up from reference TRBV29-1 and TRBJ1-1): SAVISQKPSRDICQRGTSLTIQCQVDSQVTMMFWYRQQPGQSLTLIATANQGSEATYESGFVIDKFPISRPNLTFSTLTVSNMSPEDSSIYLCSVSPGGWQGNTEAFFGQGTRLTVV.

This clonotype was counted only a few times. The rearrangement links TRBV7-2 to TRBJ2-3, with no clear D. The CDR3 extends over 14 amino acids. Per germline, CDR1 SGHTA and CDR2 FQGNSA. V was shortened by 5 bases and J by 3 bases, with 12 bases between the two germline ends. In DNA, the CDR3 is TGTGCCAGCAGCCCATCCGTTGGGACAGATACGCAGTATTTT. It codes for CASSPSVGTDTQYF. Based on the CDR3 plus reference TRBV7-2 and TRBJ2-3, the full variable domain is GAGVSQSPSNKVTEKGKDVELRCDPISGHTALYWYRQSLGQGLEFLIYFQGNSAPDKSGLPSDRFSAERTGGSVSTLTIQRTQQEDSAVYLCASSPSVGTDTQYFGPGTRLTVL.

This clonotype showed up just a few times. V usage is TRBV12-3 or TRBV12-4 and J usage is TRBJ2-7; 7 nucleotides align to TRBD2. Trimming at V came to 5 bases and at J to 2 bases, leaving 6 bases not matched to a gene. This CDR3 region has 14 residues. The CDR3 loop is CASSLYRGAYEQYF. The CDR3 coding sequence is TGTGCCAGCAGTCTCTACCGGGGGGCCTACGAGCAGTACTTC.

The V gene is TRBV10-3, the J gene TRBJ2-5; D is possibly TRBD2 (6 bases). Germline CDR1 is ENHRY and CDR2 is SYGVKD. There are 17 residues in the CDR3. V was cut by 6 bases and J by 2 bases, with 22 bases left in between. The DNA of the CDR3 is TGTGCCATCAGCAAGGTGGCTTCCGGGAGAGGGCAAGAGACCCAGTACTTC. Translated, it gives CAISKVASGRGQETQYF.

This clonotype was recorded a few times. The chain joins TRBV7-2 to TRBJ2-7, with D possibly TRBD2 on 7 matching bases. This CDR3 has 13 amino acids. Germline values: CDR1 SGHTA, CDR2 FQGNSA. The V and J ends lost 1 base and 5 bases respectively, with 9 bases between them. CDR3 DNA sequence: TGTGCCAGCAGCTTAGGGGGGGGCGACGAGCAGTACTTC. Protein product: CASSLGGGDEQYF.

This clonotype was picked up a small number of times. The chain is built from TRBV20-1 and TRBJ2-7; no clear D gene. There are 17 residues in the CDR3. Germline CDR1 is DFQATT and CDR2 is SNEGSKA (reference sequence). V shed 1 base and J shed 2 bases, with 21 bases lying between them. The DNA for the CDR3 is TGCAGTGCTAGAGGCTTAGGGATTAGAGCCCTACCCTACGAGCAGTACTTC. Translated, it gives CSARGLGIRALPYEQYF.

The CDR3 bases are TGCGCCAGCAGCCCCACACTGAACACTGAAGCTTTCTTT. Residues: CASSPTLNTEAFF. V usage is TRBV5-1 and J usage is TRBJ1-1; D unresolved. CDR1 is SGHRS, CDR2 YFSETQ, per germline. V lost 4 bases and J 0 bases, leaving 7 bases between the germline ends. The CDR3 spans 13 residues.

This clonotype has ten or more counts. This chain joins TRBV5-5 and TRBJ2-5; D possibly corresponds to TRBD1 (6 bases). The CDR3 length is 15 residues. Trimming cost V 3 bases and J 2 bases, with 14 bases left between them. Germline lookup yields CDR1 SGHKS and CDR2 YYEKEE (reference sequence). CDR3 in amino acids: CASSSTGIIQETQYF. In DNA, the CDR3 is TGTGCCAGCAGCTCTACAGGGATAATACAAGAGACCCAGTACTTC.

The CDR3 DNA reads as TGTGCCAGCAGTCGGGGTGCCATAGGGGAGCTGTTTTTT. Translation: CASSRGAIGELFF. The V and J genes are TRBV27 and TRBJ2-2, with a possible D match to TRBD2 (5 bases). V was clipped by 5 bases and J by 8 bases, with 12 bases between them. From germline, CDR1 is MNHEY and CDR2 SMNVEV (reference sequence). This CDR3 has 13 amino acids.

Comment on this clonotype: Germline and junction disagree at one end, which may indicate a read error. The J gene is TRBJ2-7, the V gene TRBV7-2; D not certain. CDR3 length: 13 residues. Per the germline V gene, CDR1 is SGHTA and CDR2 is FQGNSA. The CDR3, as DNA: TGTGCCAGCAGCTTAGCGGTCTCCCACGAGCAGTACTTC. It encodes CASSLAVSHEQYF.

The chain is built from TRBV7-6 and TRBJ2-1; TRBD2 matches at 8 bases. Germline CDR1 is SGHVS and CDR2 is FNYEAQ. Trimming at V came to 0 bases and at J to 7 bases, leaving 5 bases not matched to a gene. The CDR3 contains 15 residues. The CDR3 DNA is TGTGCCAGCAGCTTAGCGGGACTAGTCTCTAATGAGCAGTTCTTC. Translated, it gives CASSLAGLVSNEQFF.

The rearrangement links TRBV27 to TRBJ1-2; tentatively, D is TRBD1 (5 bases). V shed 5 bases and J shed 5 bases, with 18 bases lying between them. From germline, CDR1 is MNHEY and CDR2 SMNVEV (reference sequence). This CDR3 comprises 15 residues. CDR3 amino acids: CASSPAAGLEYGYTF. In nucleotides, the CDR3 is TGTGCCAGCAGTCCGGCGGCAGGGTTAGAGTATGGCTACACCTTC.

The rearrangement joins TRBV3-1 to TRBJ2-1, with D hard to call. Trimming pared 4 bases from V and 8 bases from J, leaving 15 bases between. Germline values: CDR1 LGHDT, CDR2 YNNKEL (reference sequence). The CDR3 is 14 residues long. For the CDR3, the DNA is TGTGCCAGCAGCCTCCGGGTCCTTTCCGATGAGCAGTTCTTC. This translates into CASSLRVLSDEQFF.

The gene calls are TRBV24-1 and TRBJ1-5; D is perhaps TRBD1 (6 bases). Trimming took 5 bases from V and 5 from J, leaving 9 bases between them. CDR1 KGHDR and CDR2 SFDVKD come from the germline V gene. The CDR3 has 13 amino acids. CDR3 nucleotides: TGTGCCACCAGTGCCACAGGGTATCAGCCCCAGCATTTT. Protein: CATSATGYQPQHF.

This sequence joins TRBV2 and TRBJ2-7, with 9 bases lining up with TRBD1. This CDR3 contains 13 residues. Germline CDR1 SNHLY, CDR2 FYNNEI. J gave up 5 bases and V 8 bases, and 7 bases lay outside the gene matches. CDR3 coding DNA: TGTGCCAGCGGTGGGACAGGGAGCGACGAGCAGTACTTC. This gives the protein CASGGTGSDEQYF.